These T cell receptor beta chains were read from a single sample in a study of technical replicates of blood from a few donors. Clones were sequenced by immunoSEQ multiplex PCR, and TCRdb holds only the in-frame ones, with some missing. Of under 85,000 clones listed, about 92% were seen once; the top ten hold approximately 0.37%. Source material: T cells isolated from PBMCs. These TCRs come from a human donor in good health. Each CDR3 is given with its conserved first and last residue. The D gene is left open where the match is weak. Clone size appears in some rows only: once, few, many, or a class for an expanded clone.

clone size	J gene	D gene	V gene	CDR3 protein	CDR3 DNA
.	TRBJ2-1	.	TRBV4-2	CASSQVGAYNEQFF	TGTGCCAGCAGCCAAGTTGGGGCTTACAATGAGCAGTTCTTC
.	TRBJ1-5	.	TRBV6-1	CASSDAPGDQPQHF	TGTGCCAGCAGTGATGCTCCAGGGGATCAGCCCCAGCATTTT
.	TRBJ2-1	.	TRBV6-5	CAAGSPNYNEQFF	TGTGCCGCCGGGTCCCCTAACTACAATGAGCAGTTCTTC
.	TRBJ1-3	.	TRBV29-1	CSVLTPTVSGNTIYF	TGCAGCGTCCTTACACCGACAGTCTCTGGAAACACCATATATTTT
.	TRBJ2-3	TRBD1	TRBV6-5	CASSQGERQTQYF	TGTGCCAGCAGCCAGGGGGAGCGTCAGACGCAGTATTTT
.	TRBJ2-7	.	TRBV9	CASSTSSQYEQYF	TGTGCCAGCAGCACAAGTAGCCAGTACGAGCAGTACTTC
once	TRBJ2-1	.	TRBV30	CAWSRLLSAGNEQFF	TGTGCCTGGAGCCGCCTACTATCAGCGGGCAATGAGCAGTTCTTC
.	TRBJ1-1	.	TRBV28	CASSPRGELNTEAFF	TGTGCCAGCAGTCCGCGGGGAGAGCTGAACACTGAAGCTTTCTTT
.	TRBJ1-4	.	TRBV28	CASEQTNEKLFF	TGTGCCAGCGAACAGACTAATGAAAAACTGTTTTTT
few	TRBJ1-3	.	TRBV4-2	CASSLSREISGNTIYF	TGTGCCAGCAGCCTAAGTCGGGAAATCTCTGGAAACACCATATATTTT
.	TRBJ2-1	.	TRBV7-9	CASSLPGNEQFF	TGTGCCAGCAGCCTACCGGGAAATGAGCAGTTCTTC
.	TRBJ2-3	.	TRBV2	CASVSGNTDTQYF	TGTGCCAGCGTCAGCGGAAACACAGATACGCAGTATTTT
.	TRBJ2-7	.	TRBV7-2	CASSSIYSSYEQYF	TGTGCCAGCAGCTCTATCTATAGCTCCTACGAGCAGTACTTC
.	TRBJ1-2	.	TRBV7-9	CASSLQGSYGYTF	TGTGCCAGCAGCTTGCAGGGGAGCTATGGCTACACCTTC
.	TRBJ1-2	TRBD1	TRBV4-1	CASSLRQGDGYTF	TGCGCCAGCAGCCTTAGACAGGGAGATGGCTACACCTTC
.	TRBJ1-5	.	TRBV29-1	CSVIFGGRGQPQHF	TGCAGCGTTATTTTTGGAGGGCGAGGTCAGCCCCAGCATTTT
.	TRBJ2-7	.	TRBV9	CASSRSSGGAFYEQYF	TGTGCCAGCAGCAGGTCTTCGGGGGGCGCTTTTTACGAGCAGTACTTC
.	TRBJ2-7	TRBD1	TRBV15	CATSRVLGGSNYEQYF	TGTGCCACCAGCAGAGTATTAGGGGGCTCTAACTACGAGCAGTACTTC
once	TRBJ2-7	.	TRBV7-9	CASEAGSEQYF	TGTGCCAGCGAGGCGGGGAGCGAGCAGTACTTC
once	TRBJ2-1	TRBD2	TRBV19	CASSPGTSGATYNEQFF	TGTGCCAGTAGTCCCGGGACTAGCGGGGCTACCTACAATGAGCAGTTCTTC
.	TRBJ1-1	.	TRBV6-5	CASTPTGGGRAEAFF	TGTGCCAGCACACCGACGGGGGGAGGCCGGGCTGAAGCTTTCTTT
once	TRBJ2-1	.	TRBV28	CATGDFPSSYNEQFF	TGTGCCACCGGGGACTTTCCGAGCTCCTACAATGAGCAGTTCTTC
once	TRBJ2-3	TRBD2	TRBV28	CASSPIAGVTDTQYF	TGTGCCAGCAGCCCAATAGCGGGAGTCACAGATACGCAGTATTTT
.	TRBJ2-7	.	TRBV7-5	CVRSSSGTRNSYEQYF	TGTGTCAGAAGCTCTTCAGGGACTCGAAACTCCTACGAGCAGTACTTC
.	TRBJ1-2	.	TRBV30	CAWSVLPQGVDGYTF	TGTGCCTGGAGTGTACTACCGCAAGGGGTCGATGGCTACACCTTC
.	TRBJ1-3	.	TRBV19	CASSFNRATGNTIYF	TGTGCCAGTAGTTTTAACAGGGCCACTGGAAACACCATATATTTT
.	TRBJ2-1	TRBD1	TRBV7-3	CASSQGQGGINEQFF	TGTGCCAGCAGCCAGGGACAGGGGGGTATCAATGAGCAGTTCTTC
.	TRBJ1-2	.	TRBV6-5	CASSYSSIYGYTF	TGTGCCAGCAGTTACTCGTCTATCTATGGCTACACCTTC
once	TRBJ2-7	TRBD1	TRBV13	CASSSTGDISYEQYF	TGTGCCAGCAGCTCGACAGGGGACATCTCCTACGAGCAGTACTTC
.	TRBJ2-2	TRBD2	TRBV4-2	CASSQELSLAGFVGAGELFF	TGTGCCAGCAGCCAAGAATTAAGTCTAGCGGGTTTCGTCGGGGCCGGGGAGCTGTTTTTT
.	TRBJ2-3	.	TRBV7-3	CASSPEGQTLTDTQYF	TGTGCCAGCAGCCCAGAAGGACAAACTCTCACAGATACGCAGTATTTT
.	TRBJ2-7	TRBD1	TRBV27	CASSLLLGQGIPYEQYF	TGTGCCAGCAGTTTATTATTGGGACAGGGAATCCCCTACGAGCAGTACTTC
once	TRBJ2-1	.	TRBV7-2	CASSLELYNEQFF	TGTGCCAGCAGCTTAGAGCTTTACAATGAGCAGTTCTTC
.	TRBJ1-1	.	TRBV11-2	CASSRGEDTEAFF	TGTGCCAGCAGCAGAGGTGAGGACACTGAAGCTTTCTTT
.	TRBJ2-3	.	TRBV27	CASSPTTDTQYF	TGTGCCAGCAGTCCAACTACAGATACGCAGTATTTT
.	TRBJ1-1	.	TRBV30	CAGTRQAGLANTEAFF	TGTGCCGGGACCCGACAGGCTGGTCTGGCCAACACTGAAGCTTTCTTT
.	TRBJ2-7	.	TRBV7-8	CASSPGLSYEQYF	TGTGCCAGCAGCCCGGGACTCTCCTACGAGCAGTACTTC
.	TRBJ2-7	TRBD1	TRBV27	CASSLGGQVYEQYF	TGTGCCAGCAGTTTGGGGGGACAGGTTTACGAGCAGTACTTC
.	TRBJ2-6	.	TRBV9	CASSATVGANVLTF	TGTGCCAGCAGCGCTACAGTCGGGGCCAACGTCCTGACTTTC
.	TRBJ2-7	.	TRBV7-9	CASSTDTRGYEQYF	TGTGCCAGCAGCACGGACACAAGGGGCTACGAGCAGTACTTC
few	TRBJ2-1	TRBD2	TRBV28	CASSTELAGGHAWFF	TGTGCCAGCAGCACCGAACTAGCGGGAGGGCATGCGTGGTTCTTC
.	TRBJ1-4	.	TRBV20-1	CSAKRGEKLFF	TGCAGTGCTAAAAGGGGTGAAAAACTGTTTTTT
once	TRBJ1-3	.	TRBV9	CASSVGSALSGNTIYF	TGTGCCAGCAGCGTTGGCAGCGCACTCTCTGGAAACACCATATATTTT
.	TRBJ2-7	TRBD2	TRBV2	CASIGTSGRYEQYF	TGTGCCAGCATAGGGACTAGCGGGAGGTACGAGCAGTACTTC
.	TRBJ2-7	.	TRBV20-1	CSVLRHYEQYF	TGCAGTGTTTTAAGACACTACGAGCAGTACTTC
.	TRBJ2-7	TRBD1	TRBV4-1	CASSPRQGAHEQYF	TGCGCCAGCAGCCCCCGACAGGGGGCGCATGAGCAGTACTTC
.	TRBJ1-1	TRBD1	TRBV4-1	CASSQANTRTGLAEAFF	TGCGCCAGCAGCCAAGCTAATACCCGGACAGGGCTCGCTGAAGCTTTCTTT